This paragraph reports one T cell receptor (beta chain). Its specificity is not known. The data were obtained in a study of T cell responses to AZD1222 COVID-19 vaccine. Findings and limits, study-wide: Just 6 or 7 AZD1222 recipients were seropositive at baseline. Spike-spanning, vaccine-associated CD4 TCRs were dominant at 160-218 and 743-854. Sampled repertoires all dated from after the peak T cell response. Nearly half of spike-specific TCRs reportedly target unmutated variant regions.

The protocol was immunoSEQ multiplex PCR, while the TCRdb copy is restricted to in-frame clones and leaves out a portion. The sample yields around 100,000 clones, approximately 90% seen once. This CDR3 contains 13 residues. Trimming removed 6 bases at V and 2 bases at J, with 11 bases between. Per germline, CDR1 MNHEY and CDR2 SVGAGI. This TCR was recovered from an adult in good health. Sequenced here: peripheral blood, sampled on day 0 of AZD1222 vaccination. The chain joins TRBV6-5 to TRBJ2-7, with D maybe TRBD1 (5 bases). CDR3 sequence: CASRGRTTYEQYF. The CDR3 nucleotides are TGTGCCAGCAGAGGACGGACAACCTACGAGCAGTACTTC.